This TCR beta chain appears in the sequencing data of a study of blood T cells in healthy people across ages. Study results and limitations: Strong correlation was found linking TCR beta diversity to naive T cell percentage. Diversity figures derived from one million T cells were judged to underestimate the true value.

This CDR3 comprises 16 residues. Germline CDR1 is DFQATT and CDR2 is SNEGSKA (reference sequence). V shed 1 base, J shed 7 bases, and the junction held 10 bases outside the gene matches. Then a second PCR, running about 7 to 11 cycles, was carried out with a sample-barcoded 5' primer and a J-beta primer mix. MiXCR, applied by TCRdb to the 5' RACE reads, yields one record per CDR3 protein. Of about 730,000 distinct CDR3 sequences in the sample, 40% to 45% were seen once. Donors were healthy Caucasian individuals from Russia aged about 6 to 90. Note on this clonotype: Its antigen is currently unknown.

The sequencing input was blood. This clonotype was obtained from a woman aged 60 to 75 in good health. This sequence joins TRBV20-1 and TRBJ2-1; the match to TRBD2 covers 10 bases. CDR3 nucleotides: TGCAGTGCTAGAGTTGGGAGCGGGAGGGATCTGAATGAGCAGTTCTTC. Translating it yields CSARVGSGRDLNEQFF.